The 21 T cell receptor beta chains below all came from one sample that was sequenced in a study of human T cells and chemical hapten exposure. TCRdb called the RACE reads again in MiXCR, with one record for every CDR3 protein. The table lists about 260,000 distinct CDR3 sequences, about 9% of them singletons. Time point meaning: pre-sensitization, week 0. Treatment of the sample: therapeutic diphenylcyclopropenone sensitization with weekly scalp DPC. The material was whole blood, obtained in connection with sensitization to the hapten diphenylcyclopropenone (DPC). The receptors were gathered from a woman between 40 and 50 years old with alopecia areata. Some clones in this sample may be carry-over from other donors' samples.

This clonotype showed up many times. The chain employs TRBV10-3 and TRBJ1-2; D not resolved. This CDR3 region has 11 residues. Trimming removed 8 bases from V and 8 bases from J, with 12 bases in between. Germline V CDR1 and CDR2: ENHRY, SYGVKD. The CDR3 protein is CAISELRGYTF. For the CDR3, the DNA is TGTGCCATCTCGGAACTTAGAGGCTACACCTTC.

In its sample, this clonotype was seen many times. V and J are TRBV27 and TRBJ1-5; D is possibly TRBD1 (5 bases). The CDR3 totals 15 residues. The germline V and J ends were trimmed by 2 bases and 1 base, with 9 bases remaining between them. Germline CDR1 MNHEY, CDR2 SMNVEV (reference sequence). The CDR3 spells CASSLMRGSNQPQHF. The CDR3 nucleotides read TGTGCCAGCAGTTTAATGAGGGGAAGCAATCAGCCCCAGCATTTT.

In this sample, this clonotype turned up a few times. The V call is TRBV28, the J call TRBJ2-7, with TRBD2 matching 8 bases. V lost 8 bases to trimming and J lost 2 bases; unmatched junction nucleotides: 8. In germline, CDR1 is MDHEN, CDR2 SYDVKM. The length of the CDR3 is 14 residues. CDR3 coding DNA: TGTGCCAGCGCTGGAAGCGGGGGTACCTACGAGCAGTACTTC. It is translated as CASAGSGGTYEQYF.

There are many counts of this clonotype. CDR3 sequence: CASSPQGQGRGIEAFF. CDR3 coding DNA: TGTGCCAGCTCACCACAAGGACAGGGGAGGGGGATTGAAGCTTTCTTT. The chain is built from TRBV18 and TRBJ1-1; TRBD1 aligns across 9 bases. CDR1 is KGHSH and CDR2 is LQKENI in the germline V gene. The V gene end was trimmed by 1 base and the J gene end by 7 bases; junction bases not matched to a gene: 10. CDR3 length equals 16 residues.

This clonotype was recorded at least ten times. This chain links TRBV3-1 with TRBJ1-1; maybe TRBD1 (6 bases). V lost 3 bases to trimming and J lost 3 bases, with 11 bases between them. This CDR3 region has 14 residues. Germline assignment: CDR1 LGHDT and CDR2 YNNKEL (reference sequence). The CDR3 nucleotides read TGTGCCAGCAGCCACAGGGGTCGGGACACTGAAGCTTTCTTT. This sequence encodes CASSHRGRDTEAFF.

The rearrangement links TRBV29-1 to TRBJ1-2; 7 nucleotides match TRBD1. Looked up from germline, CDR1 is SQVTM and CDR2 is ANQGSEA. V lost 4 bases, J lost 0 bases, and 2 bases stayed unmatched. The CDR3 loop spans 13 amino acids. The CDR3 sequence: CSVAGTANYGYTF. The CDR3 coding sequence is TGCAGCGTTGCCGGGACAGCTAACTATGGCTACACCTTC.

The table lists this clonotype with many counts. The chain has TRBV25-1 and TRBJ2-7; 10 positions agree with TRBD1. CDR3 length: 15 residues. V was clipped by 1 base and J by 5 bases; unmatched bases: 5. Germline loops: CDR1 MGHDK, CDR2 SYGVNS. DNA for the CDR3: TGTGCCAGCAGTGAATGGGGGACAGGGGTCCACGAGCAGTACTTC. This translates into CASSEWGTGVHEQYF.

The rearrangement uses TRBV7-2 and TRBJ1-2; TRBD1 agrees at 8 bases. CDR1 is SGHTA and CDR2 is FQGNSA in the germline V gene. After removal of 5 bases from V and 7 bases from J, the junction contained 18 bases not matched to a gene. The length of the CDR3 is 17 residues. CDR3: CASSRDPYRGTPIGYTF. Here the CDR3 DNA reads TGTGCCAGCAGCCGAGATCCATACAGGGGGACTCCTATTGGCTACACCTTC.

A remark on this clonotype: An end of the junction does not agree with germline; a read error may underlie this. CDR3 amino acids: CGSSFQGAAETQYF. The CDR3 DNA sequence: TGTGGCAGCAGTTTCCAGGGGGCTGCAGAGACCCAGTACTTC. The rearrangement uses TRBV28 and TRBJ2-5, with 8 bases lining up with TRBD1. The CDR3 covers 14 residues. Germline V gene data show CDR1 as MDHEN and CDR2 as SYDVKM.

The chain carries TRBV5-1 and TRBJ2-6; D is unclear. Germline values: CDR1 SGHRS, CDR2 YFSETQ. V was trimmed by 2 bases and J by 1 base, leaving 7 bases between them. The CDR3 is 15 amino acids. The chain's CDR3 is CASSLPGSGANVLTF. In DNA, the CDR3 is TGCGCCAGCAGCTTACCCGGTTCTGGGGCCAACGTCCTGACTTTC. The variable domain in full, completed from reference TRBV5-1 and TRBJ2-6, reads KAGVTQTPRYLIKTRGQQVTLSCSPISGHRSVSWYQQTPGQGLQFLFEYFSETQRNKGNFPGRFSGRQFSNSRSEMNVSTLELGDSALYLCASSLPGSGANVLTFGAGSRLTVL.

CDR3 in DNA: TGTGCCAGCAGCTTAGCGGGAGTGTCCGATACGCAGTATTTT. Residues: CASSLAGVSDTQYF. The chain carries TRBV11-2 and TRBJ2-3, with a possible D match to TRBD2 (6 bases). This CDR3 comprises 14 residues. V lost 1 base, J lost 6 bases, and 11 bases lay in between. The germline gives CDR1 SGHAT, CDR2 FQNNGV.

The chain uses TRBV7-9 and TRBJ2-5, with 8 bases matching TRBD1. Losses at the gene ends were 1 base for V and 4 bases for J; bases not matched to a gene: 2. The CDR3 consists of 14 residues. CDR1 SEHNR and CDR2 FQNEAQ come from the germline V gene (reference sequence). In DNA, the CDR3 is TGTGCCAGCAGCTTAGGTGGACAGGGAGAGACCCAGTACTTC. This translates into CASSLGGQGETQYF.

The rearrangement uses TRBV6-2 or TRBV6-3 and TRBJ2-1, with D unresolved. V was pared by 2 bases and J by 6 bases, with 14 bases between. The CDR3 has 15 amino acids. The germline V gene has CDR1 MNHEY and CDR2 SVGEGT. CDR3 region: CASSYPRVPTNEQFF. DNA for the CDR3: TGTGCCAGCAGTTACCCCCGAGTCCCTACCAATGAGCAGTTCTTC.

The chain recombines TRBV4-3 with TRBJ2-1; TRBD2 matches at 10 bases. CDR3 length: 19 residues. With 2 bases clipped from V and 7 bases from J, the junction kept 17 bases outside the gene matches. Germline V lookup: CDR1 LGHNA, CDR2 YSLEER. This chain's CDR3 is CASSQSRIESGRASNEQFF. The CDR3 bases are TGCGCCAGCAGCCAATCAAGAATAGAAAGCGGGAGGGCCTCTAATGAGCAGTTCTTC.

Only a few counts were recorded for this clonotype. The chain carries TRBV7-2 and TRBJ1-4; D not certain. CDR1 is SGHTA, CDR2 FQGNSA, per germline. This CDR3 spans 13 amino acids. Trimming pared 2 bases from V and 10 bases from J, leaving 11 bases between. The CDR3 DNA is TGTGCCAGCAGCTTATTGGAGGTTGGAAAACTGTTTTTT. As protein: CASSLLEVGKLFF.

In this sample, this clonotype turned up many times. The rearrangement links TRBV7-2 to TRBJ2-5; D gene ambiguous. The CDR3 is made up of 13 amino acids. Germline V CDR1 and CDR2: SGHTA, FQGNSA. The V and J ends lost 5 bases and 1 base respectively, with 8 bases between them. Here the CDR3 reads CASSQLSQETQYF. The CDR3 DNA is TGTGCCAGCAGCCAACTCTCCCAAGAGACCCAGTACTTC.

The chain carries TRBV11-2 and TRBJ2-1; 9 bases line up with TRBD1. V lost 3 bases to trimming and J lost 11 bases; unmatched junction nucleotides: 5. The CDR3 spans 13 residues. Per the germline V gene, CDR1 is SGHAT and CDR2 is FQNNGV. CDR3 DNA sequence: TGTGCCAGCAGCTTTACCGGGACAGGGCAGCAGTTCTTC. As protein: CASSFTGTGQQFF.

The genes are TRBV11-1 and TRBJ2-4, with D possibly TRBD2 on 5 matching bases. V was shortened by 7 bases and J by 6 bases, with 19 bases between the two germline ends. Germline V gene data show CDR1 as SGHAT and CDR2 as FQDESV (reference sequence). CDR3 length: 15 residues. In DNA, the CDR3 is TGTGCCAGCACCCCTCGGGCAGCGGATTTAAACATTCAGTACTTC. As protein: CASTPRAADLNIQYF. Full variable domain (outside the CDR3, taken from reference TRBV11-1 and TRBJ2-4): EAEVAQSPRYKITEKSQAVAFWCDPISGHATLYWYRQILGQGPELLVQFQDESVVDDSQLPKDRFSAERLKGVDSTLKIQPAELGDSAMYLCASTPRAADLNIQYFGAGTRLSVL.

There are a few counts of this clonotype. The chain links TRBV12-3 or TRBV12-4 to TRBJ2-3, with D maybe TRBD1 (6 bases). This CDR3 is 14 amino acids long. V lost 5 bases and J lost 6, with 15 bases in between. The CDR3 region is CASSLGQSPDTQYF. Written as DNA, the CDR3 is TGTGCCAGCAGTCTCGGACAGTCCCCGGATACGCAGTATTTT.

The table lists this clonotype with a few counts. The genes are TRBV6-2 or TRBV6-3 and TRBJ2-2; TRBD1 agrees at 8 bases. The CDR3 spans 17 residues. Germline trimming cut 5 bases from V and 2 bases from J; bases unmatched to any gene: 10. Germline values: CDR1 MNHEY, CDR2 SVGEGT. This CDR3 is CASSRTRTGSNTGELFF. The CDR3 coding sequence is TGTGCCAGCAGTCGAACGAGGACAGGGTCAAACACCGGGGAGCTGTTTTTT.

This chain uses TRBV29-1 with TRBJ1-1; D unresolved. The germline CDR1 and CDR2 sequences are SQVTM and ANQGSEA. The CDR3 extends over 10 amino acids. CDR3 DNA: TGCAGGGCGGGGATCACTGAAGCTTTCTTT. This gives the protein CRAGITEAFF.